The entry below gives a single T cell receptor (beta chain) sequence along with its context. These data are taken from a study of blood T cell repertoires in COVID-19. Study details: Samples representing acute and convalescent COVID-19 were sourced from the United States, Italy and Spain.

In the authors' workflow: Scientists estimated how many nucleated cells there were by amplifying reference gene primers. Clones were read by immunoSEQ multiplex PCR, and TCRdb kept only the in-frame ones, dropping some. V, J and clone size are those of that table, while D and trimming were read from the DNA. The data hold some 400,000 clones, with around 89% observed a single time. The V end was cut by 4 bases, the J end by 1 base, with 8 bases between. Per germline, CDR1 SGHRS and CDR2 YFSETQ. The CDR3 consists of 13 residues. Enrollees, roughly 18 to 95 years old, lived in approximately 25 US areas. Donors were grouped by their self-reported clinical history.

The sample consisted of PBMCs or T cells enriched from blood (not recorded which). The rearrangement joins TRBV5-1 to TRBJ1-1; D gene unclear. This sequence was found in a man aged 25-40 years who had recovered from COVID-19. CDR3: CASSRTGNTEAFF. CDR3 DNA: TGCGCCAGCAGCCGAACGGGGAACACTGAAGCTTTCTTT.